The present entry profiles one TCR beta chain with its context. TCRdb keeps only in-frame clones here, not all; method: immunoSEQ multiplex PCR. The profile shows 200,000 to 300,000 clones, around 92% of them singletons. Per the germline V gene, CDR1 is SSHAT and CDR2 is FNYEAQ (reference sequence). Trimming stripped 0 bases from V and 8 bases from J, with 17 bases between. The CDR3 contains 16 residues. This sample was taken from a study of blood T cell repertoires in COVID-19. The receptor's source is a woman between 25 and 40 years old with acute COVID-19. This chain connects TRBV7-7 to TRBJ2-1; perhaps TRBD2 as D (6 bases). The specimen was PBMCs or T cells enriched from blood (not recorded which). CDR3 protein: CASSLAGGRSFDEQFF. The CDR3 DNA is TGTGCCAGCAGCTTAGCGGGGGGACGGAGTTTCGATGAGCAGTTCTTC.